By share of the sample, the clone carrying this TCR beta chain is large. The antigen remains undetermined. The junction and the germline gene differ at one end; a read error may be behind it. Produced via immunoSEQ multiplex PCR; TCRdb's table is partial and in-frame only. The sample carries about 17,000 clones, less than 85% recorded once. The CDR3 has 14 residues. The germline V gene has CDR1 MNHNY and CDR2 SVGAGI (reference sequence). The data were taken from a study of vaccination effects on CD4 cells after COVID-19. For the study at large: Sampling occurred a median 72 days post second dose, range 14 to 241.

Ahead of sequencing, the ViraFEST assay grew antigen-specific CD4+ T cells using viral peptide pools. Having been cultured for 9 to 11 days, the cells underwent CD4+ T cell isolation. The individual was infected with SARS-CoV-2 between March and December 2020, as confirmed by PCR. Participants got two doses of BNT162b2 or mRNA-1273 vaccine. Study results and caveats: Convalescents showed post-vaccine spike-reactive clones that were mainly new vaccine-induced clones. Clones of infection and vaccine origin contracted markedly late after vaccination. Convalescent patients were scarce in the study, and it lacked early post-infection timepoints.

The chain is built from TRBV6-6 and TRBJ2-3, with TRBD2 matching 9 bases. This receptor was taken from a human donor who had a prior SARS-CoV-2 infection. Sequencing used CD4+ T cells from PBMCs cultured with SARS-CoV-2 spike peptides, obtained after COVID-19 vaccination. CDR3 nucleotides: TGTGCAAGCAGGCGGGGGGGAAGCACAGATACGCAGTATTTT. This encodes CASRRGGSTDTQYF.